The clone carrying this T cell receptor (beta chain) was recorded only once. Profiled with immunoSEQ multiplex PCR; TCRdb holds only in-frame clones, not every one. The sample contains around 12,000 clones, approximately 65% of which appear only once. Trimming pared 3 bases from V and 1 base from J, leaving 9 bases between. The CDR3 spans 14 residues. In germline, CDR1 is SNHLY, CDR2 FYNNEI. This sample is drawn from a study of tumor-infiltrating lymphocytes in localized non-small cell lung cancer. V usage is TRBV2 and J usage is TRBJ1-2; no clear D. The TCR comes from a human donor with non-small cell lung cancer. Input material: uninvolved lung tissue not adjacent to the tumor. CDR3 residues: CASSDFLNNYGYTF. In DNA form, the CDR3 reads TGTGCCAGCAGTGATTTTTTGAATAACTATGGCTACACCTTC.